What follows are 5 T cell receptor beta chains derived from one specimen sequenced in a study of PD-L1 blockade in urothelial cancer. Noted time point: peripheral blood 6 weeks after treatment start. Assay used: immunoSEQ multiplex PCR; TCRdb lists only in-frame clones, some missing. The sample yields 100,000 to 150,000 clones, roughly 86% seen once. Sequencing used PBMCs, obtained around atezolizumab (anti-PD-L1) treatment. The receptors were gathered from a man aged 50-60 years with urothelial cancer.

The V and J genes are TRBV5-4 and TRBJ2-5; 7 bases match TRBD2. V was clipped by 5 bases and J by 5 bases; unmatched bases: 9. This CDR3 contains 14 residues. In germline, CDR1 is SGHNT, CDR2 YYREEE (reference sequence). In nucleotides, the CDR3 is TGTGCCAGCAGGGACCGGCGGGGGTCGGAGACCCAGTACTTC. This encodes CASRDRRGSETQYF.

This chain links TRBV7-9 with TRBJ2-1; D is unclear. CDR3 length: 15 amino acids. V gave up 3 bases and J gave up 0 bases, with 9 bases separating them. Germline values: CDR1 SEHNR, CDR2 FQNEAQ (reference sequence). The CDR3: CASSLPTSSYNEQFF. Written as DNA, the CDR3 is TGTGCCAGCAGCTTGCCCACGAGCTCCTACAATGAGCAGTTCTTC.

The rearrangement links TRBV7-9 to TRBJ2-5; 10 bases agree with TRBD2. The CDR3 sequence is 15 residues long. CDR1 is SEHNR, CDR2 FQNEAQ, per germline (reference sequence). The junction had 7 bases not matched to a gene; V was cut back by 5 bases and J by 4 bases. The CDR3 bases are TGTGCCAGCAGCCTAAATCTAGCGGGAGCAGAGACCCAGTACTTC. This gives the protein CASSLNLAGAETQYF.

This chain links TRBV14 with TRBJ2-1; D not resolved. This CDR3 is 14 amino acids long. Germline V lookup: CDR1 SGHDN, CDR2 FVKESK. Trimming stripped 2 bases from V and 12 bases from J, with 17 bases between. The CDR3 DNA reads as TGTGCCAGCAGCCAAATCCCAGGCGTGGTAGGGCAGTTCTTC. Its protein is CASSQIPGVVGQFF. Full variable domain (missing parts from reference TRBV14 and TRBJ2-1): EAGVTQFPSHSVIEKGQTVTLRCDPISGHDNLYWYRRVMGKEIKFLLHFVKESKQDESGMPNNRFLAERTGGTYSTLKVQPAELEDSGVYFCASSQIPGVVGQFFGPGTRLTVL.

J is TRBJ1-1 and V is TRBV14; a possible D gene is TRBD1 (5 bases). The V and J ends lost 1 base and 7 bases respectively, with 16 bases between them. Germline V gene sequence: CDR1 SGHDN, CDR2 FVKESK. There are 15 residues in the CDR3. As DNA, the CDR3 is TGTGCCAGCAGCCAAGGAACAGGAAGGAACCGTGAAGCTTTCTTT. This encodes CASSQGTGRNREAFF.